Sequencing of this T cell receptor (beta chain) was carried out in a study of cytomegalovirus exposure and HLA in healthy donors. V lost 4 bases to trimming and J lost 3 bases, with 10 bases between them. Germline lookup yields CDR1 SGHDT and CDR2 YYEEEE. The CDR3 contains 13 residues. A remark on this clone: What it binds is unknown.

The validation cohort, a group of roughly 120 subjects, included the donors and was separate from the roughly 700-subject first cohort. Study observations and caveats: Confirmation was obtained in vitro that a few CMV-associated chains are specific for CMV antigens. Some TCR beta chains (roughly 160 of them) were listed as cytomegalovirus-associated. According to a subsequent analysis, TCR clusters from the first cohort were inclined to appear together in the 120 validation repertoires.

The method was immunoSEQ multiplex PCR; TCRdb's version includes in-frame clones alone and lacks a portion of them. There are tens of thousands of clones in the sample; approximately 96% occur only once, and 2% to 2.5% lies in the top ten. The V and J genes are TRBV5-6 and TRBJ1-2; no reliable D call. This TCR came from a man aged 18 to 30 in good health and CMV-seronegative. Sequencing was performed on PBMCs. CDR3 in amino acids: CASSLRGHYGYTF. DNA of the CDR3: TGTGCCAGCAGCCTTCGCGGGCACTATGGCTACACCTTC. Full variable domain (missing parts from reference TRBV5-6 and TRBJ1-2): DAGVTQSPTHLIKTRGQQVTLRCSPKSGHDTVSWYQQALGQGPQFIFQYYEEEERQRGNFPDRFSGHQFPNYSSELNVNALLLGDSALYLCASSLRGHYGYTFGSGTRLTVV.